Listed below are T cell receptor beta chains from one sample, sequenced in a study of technical replicates of blood from a few donors. Assay: immunoSEQ multiplex PCR; the TCRdb copy retains only in-frame clones and omits some. The sample lists approximately 76,000 clones, 91% seen once, with about 0.25% in the top ten. Sequenced: T cells isolated from PBMCs. All receptors come from a human donor in good health. CDR3s include the opening cysteine and the closing phenylalanine or tryptophan. Fields, in order: clone size, J gene, V gene, D gene, CDR3 protein, CDR3 DNA. A D gene is named only where the DNA matches it firmly. Clone size is not always given. Where it is, it says once, few, many or a class for expanded clones.

NA | TRBJ2-5 | TRBV7-9 | NA | CASSFARQLIPQETQYF | TGTGCCAGCAGCTTCGCCCGACAGCTAATACCCCAAGAGACCCAGTACTTC
NA | TRBJ2-1 | TRBV2 | TRBD1 | CASRQGIYNEQFF | TGTGCCAGCCGACAGGGGATATACAATGAGCAGTTCTTC
NA | TRBJ2-7 | TRBV5-6 | NA | CASSQSFRSEQYF | TGTGCCAGCAGCCAGTCTTTTCGCTCCGAGCAGTACTTC
NA | TRBJ2-7 | TRBV6-1 | NA | CESRPGHLFYEQYF | TGTGAGTCTCGGCCGGGACATTTATTCTACGAGCAGTACTTC
NA | TRBJ2-5 | TRBV4-1 | NA | CASSQDLTRSETQYF | TGCGCCAGCAGCCAAGATCTGACCCGGAGCGAGACCCAGTACTTC
NA | TRBJ2-7 | TRBV6-5 | NA | CASSYPVTGPSYEQYF | TGTGCCAGCAGTTACCCGGTAACAGGCCCTTCCTACGAGCAGTACTTC
NA | TRBJ1-2 | TRBV4-1 | NA | CASSQDPGGYGYTF | TGCGCCAGCAGCCAAGATCCGGGAGGGTACGGCTACACCTTC
NA | TRBJ1-5 | TRBV5-6 | NA | CASSLVGQPQHF | TGTGCCAGCAGCTTGGTCGGTCAGCCCCAGCATTTT
NA | TRBJ2-3 | TRBV2 | TRBD2 | CASSESGLAGTDTQYF | TGTGCCAGCAGTGAATCGGGACTAGCGGGCACAGATACGCAGTATTTT
NA | TRBJ2-5 | TRBV4-1 | NA | CASSQTPLGQETQYF | TGCGCCAGCAGCCAAACCCCACTAGGACAAGAGACCCAGTACTTC
once | TRBJ2-5 | TRBV10-2 | NA | CASRDHRVQETQYF | TGCGCCAGCAGGGACCACAGGGTCCAAGAGACCCAGTACTTC
NA | TRBJ1-3 | TRBV6-1 | NA | CASSELAHSGNTIYF | TGTGCCAGCAGTGAATTGGCCCACTCTGGAAACACCATATATTTT
NA | TRBJ1-2 | TRBV10-3 | TRBD1 | CAISGGGQGNGYTF | TGTGCCATCAGTGGGGGGGGACAGGGAAACGGCTACACCTTC
NA | TRBJ2-1 | TRBV19 | NA | CATSQPGDYNEQFF | TGTGCCACTTCTCAGCCAGGGGACTACAATGAGCAGTTCTTC
once | TRBJ2-2 | TRBV7-6 | TRBD1 | CASSHTGADGELFF | TGTGCCAGCAGTCACACAGGGGCCGACGGGGAGCTGTTTTTT
NA | TRBJ1-1 | TRBV6-6 | NA | CASSYSPGATEAFF | TGTGCCAGCAGTTACAGTCCGGGTGCCACTGAAGCTTTCTTT
once | TRBJ2-2 | TRBV19 | TRBD1 | CASSRPGQRLLANTGELFF | TGTGCCAGTAGTAGACCGGGACAGAGACTTCTCGCGAACACCGGGGAGCTGTTTTTT
NA | TRBJ2-1 | TRBV7-9 | TRBD1 | CASSSATPGTGYNEQFF | TGTGCCAGCAGCTCCGCAACCCCTGGGACAGGCTACAATGAGCAGTTCTTC
NA | TRBJ2-3 | TRBV5-5 | TRBD1 | CASSLAETGGETDTQYF | TGTGCCAGCAGCTTGGCGGAAACAGGGGGCGAAACAGATACGCAGTATTTT
few | TRBJ1-1 | TRBV2 | TRBD1 | CASRPGGYTEAFF | TGTGCCAGCAGACCAGGGGGCTACACTGAAGCTTTCTTT
NA | TRBJ2-1 | TRBV29-1 | NA | CSGGTGSYEQFF | TGCAGCGGGGGTACAGGGTCCTATGAGCAGTTCTTC
NA | TRBJ2-1 | TRBV6-6 | NA | CASSGLTGVYNEQFF | TGTGCCAGCAGTGGACTAACGGGTGTTTACAATGAGCAGTTCTTC
NA | TRBJ2-1 | TRBV14 | NA | CASSHPGTRQDPYNEQFF | TGTGCCAGCAGCCACCCTGGTACTAGGCAAGATCCCTACAATGAGCAGTTCTTC
NA | TRBJ2-1 | TRBV2 | NA | CASSETEYNEQFF | TGTGCCAGCAGTGAAACGGAGTACAATGAGCAGTTCTTC
NA | TRBJ1-5 | TRBV5-8 | NA | CASSLERAQPQHF | TGTGCCAGCAGCTTGGAGAGGGCACAGCCCCAGCATTTT
NA | TRBJ2-5 | TRBV4-2 | NA | CASSQDLGTQYF | TGTGCCAGCAGCCAAGATCTAGGGACCCAGTACTTC
NA | TRBJ1-2 | TRBV29-1 | NA | CSVVNRKYGYTF | TGCAGCGTTGTAAACAGGAAGTATGGCTACACCTTC
NA | TRBJ2-1 | TRBV29-1 | TRBD2 | CSVRAGGTYNEQFF | TGCAGCGTTAGAGCGGGGGGAACCTACAATGAGCAGTTCTTC
NA | TRBJ1-3 | TRBV5-1 | TRBD1 | CASSSQGYGNTIYF | TGCGCCAGCAGCTCACAGGGGTATGGAAACACCATATATTTT
NA | TRBJ2-1 | TRBV13 | NA | CASSLVPGEGYNEQFF | TGTGCCAGCAGCTTAGTACCGGGAGAGGGCTACAATGAGCAGTTCTTC
NA | TRBJ2-3 | TRBV6-5 | TRBD2 | CASSYGGSLRNTQYF | TGTGCCAGCAGTTACGGCGGGAGCTTGCGAAATACGCAGTATTTT
NA | TRBJ1-1 | TRBV6-5 | NA | CAARGQQFTEAFF | TGTGCCGCGAGAGGTCAGCAATTCACTGAAGCTTTCTTT
NA | TRBJ2-7 | TRBV4-1 | TRBD2 | CASSLRGLAGSSYEQYF | TGCGCCAGCAGCCTTCGAGGACTAGCGGGGTCCTCCTACGAGCAGTACTTC
NA | TRBJ1-4 | TRBV7-9 | NA | CASSIQGMTNEKLFF | TGTGCCAGCAGCATACAGGGCATGACTAATGAAAAACTGTTTTTT
NA | TRBJ2-1 | TRBV27 | TRBD2 | CASSLTGTSGYNEQFF | TGTGCCAGCAGTCTAACAGGGACTAGCGGCTACAATGAGCAGTTCTTC
NA | TRBJ2-6 | TRBV4-1 | TRBD2 | CASSRSLGLAGVSGANVLTF | TGCGCCAGCAGCCGGAGCCTCGGGCTAGCGGGAGTATCTGGGGCCAACGTCCTGACTTTC
NA | TRBJ1-3 | TRBV7-3 | NA | CASTLVRDSSGNTIYF | TGTGCCAGCACCCTAGTCAGGGATAGCTCTGGAAACACCATATATTTT
NA | TRBJ1-4 | TRBV29-1 | TRBD1 | CSAAGGKVLFF | TGCAGCGCTGCAGGGGGTAAAGTGCTGTTTTTT
NA | TRBJ2-1 | TRBV6-5 | NA | CASSTLGAYNEQFF | TGTGCCAGCAGTACCCTTGGAGCTTACAATGAGCAGTTCTTC